The table lists the clone carrying this T cell receptor beta chain with a count of one. Its target is unknown. Germline V gene lookup returns CDR1 SGHTA and CDR2 FQGTGA. This CDR3 has 14 amino acids. V lost 7 bases to trimming and J lost 5 bases; unmatched junction nucleotides: 4. The data originate from a study of cytomegalovirus exposure and HLA in healthy donors. Study results and caveats: It has been reported that TCR beta sequences accurately predicted the HLA-A and HLA-B alleles of most subjects. Presence/absence analyses rested on an assumption that sequencing depth was roughly uniform across donors. The study had only CMV serostatus as immune exposure information. Association of some 18,000 TCR beta sequences with HLA alleles was found at 0.05 false discovery rate in a later analysis.

With 60 Vbeta and 13 Jbeta primers, the PCR was carried out. Data came from immunoSEQ multiplex PCR; TCRdb stores just in-frame clones and leaves some out. The sample consists of about 42,000 clones, 50% of them appearing once. The sequence came from a human donor in good health. The sample was PBMCs. The J gene is TRBJ2-3, the V gene TRBV7-3, with 12 nucleotides matching TRBD2. CDR3 sequence (DNA): TGTGCCAGCAACAAGGGACTAGCGGGAGATACGCAGTATTTT. Translated, it gives CASNKGLAGDTQYF.